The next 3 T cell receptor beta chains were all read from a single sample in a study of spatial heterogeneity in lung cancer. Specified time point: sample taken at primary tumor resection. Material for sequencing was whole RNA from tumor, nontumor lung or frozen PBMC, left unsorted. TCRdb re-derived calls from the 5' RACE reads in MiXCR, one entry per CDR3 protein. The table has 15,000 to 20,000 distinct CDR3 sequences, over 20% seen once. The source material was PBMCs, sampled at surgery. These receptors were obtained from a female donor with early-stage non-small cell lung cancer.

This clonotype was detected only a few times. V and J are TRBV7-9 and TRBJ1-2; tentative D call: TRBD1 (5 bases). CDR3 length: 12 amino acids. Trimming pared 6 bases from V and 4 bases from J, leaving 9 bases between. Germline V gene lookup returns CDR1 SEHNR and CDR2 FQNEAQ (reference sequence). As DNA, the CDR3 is TGTGCCAGCAGTTCAGGGACCTATGGCTACACCTTC. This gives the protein CASSSGTYGYTF. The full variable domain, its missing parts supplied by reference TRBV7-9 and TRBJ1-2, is DTGVSQNPRHKITKRGQNVTFRCDPISEHNRLYWYRQTLGQGPEFLTYFQNEAQLEKSRLLSDRFSAERPKGSFSTLEIQRTEQGDSAMYLCASSSGTYGYTFGSGTRLTVV.

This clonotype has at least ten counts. The CDR3 here is CASSALQGRGSPLHF. The CDR3 nucleotides read TGTGCCAGCAGCGCGCTACAGGGCCGGGGGTCACCCCTCCACTTT. The gene calls are TRBV6-6 and TRBJ1-6; D might be TRBD1 (6 bases). V gave up 6 bases and J gave up 10 bases, with 19 bases separating them. This CDR3 has 15 amino acids. The germline V gene has CDR1 MNHNY and CDR2 SVGAGI (reference sequence).

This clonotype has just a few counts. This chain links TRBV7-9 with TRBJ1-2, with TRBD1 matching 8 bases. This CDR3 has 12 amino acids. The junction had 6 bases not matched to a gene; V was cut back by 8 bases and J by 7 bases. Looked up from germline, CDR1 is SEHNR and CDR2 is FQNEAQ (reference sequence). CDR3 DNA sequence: TGTGCCAGCCCCTCAGGGGGCGGTGGCTACACCTTC. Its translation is CASPSGGGGYTF.